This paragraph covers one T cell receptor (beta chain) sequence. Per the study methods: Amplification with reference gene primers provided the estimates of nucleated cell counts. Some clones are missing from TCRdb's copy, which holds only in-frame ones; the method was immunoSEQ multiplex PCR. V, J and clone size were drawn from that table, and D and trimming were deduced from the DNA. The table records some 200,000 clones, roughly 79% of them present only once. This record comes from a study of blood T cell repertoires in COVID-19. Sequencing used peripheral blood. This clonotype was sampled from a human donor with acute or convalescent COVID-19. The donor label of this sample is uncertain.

The CDR3 nucleotides read TGTGCCAGCAGCCAGGGACAGGGGAACACCGGGGAGCTGTTTTTT. Amino acid sequence: CASSQGQGNTGELFF. The chain couples TRBV7-2 to TRBJ2-2; 9 nucleotides line up with TRBD1. V was pared by 5 bases and J by 1 base, with 2 bases of the junction left unmatched. The V gene's germline CDR1 is SGHTA and CDR2 FQGNSA. The CDR3 is made up of 15 amino acids.